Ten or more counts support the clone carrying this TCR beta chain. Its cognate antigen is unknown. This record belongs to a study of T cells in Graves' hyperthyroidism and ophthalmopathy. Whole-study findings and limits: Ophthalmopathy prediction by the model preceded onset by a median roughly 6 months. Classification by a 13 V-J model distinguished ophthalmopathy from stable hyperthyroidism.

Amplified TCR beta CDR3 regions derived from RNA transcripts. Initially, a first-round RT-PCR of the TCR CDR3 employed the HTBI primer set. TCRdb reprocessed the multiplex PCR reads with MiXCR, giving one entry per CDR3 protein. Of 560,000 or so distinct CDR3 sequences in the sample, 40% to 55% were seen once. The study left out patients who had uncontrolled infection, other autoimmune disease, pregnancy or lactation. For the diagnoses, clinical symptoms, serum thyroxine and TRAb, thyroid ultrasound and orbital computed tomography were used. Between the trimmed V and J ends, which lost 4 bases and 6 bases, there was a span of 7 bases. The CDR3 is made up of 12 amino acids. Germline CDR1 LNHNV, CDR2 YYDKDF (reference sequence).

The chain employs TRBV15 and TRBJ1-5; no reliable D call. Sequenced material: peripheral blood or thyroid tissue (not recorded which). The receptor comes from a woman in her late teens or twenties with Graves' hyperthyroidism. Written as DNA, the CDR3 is TGTGCCACCAGCATGAGAAGTCAGCCCCAGCATTTT. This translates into CATSMRSQPQHF.